This T cell receptor (beta chain) was sequenced for a study of blood T cell repertoires in COVID-19. Study background: The origin of the acute and convalescent COVID-19 samples was the United States, Italy and Spain. From T cells, B-cell-depleted T cells, or PBMCs came the material, which was cDNA or gDNA.

In the study's own analysis: By means of reference gene primer amplification, nucleated cell counts were estimated. Method: immunoSEQ multiplex PCR; TCRdb's copy keeps in-frame clones and lacks some. V and J calls and clone size are as listed in that table; D and trimming were resolved from the DNA. Seen here are approximately 110,000 clones, approximately 70% observed once, and the top ten hold about 6%. This CDR3 comprises 15 residues. Per germline, CDR1 SEHNR and CDR2 FQNEAQ (reference sequence). With 8 bases clipped from V and 2 bases from J, the junction kept 9 bases outside the gene matches. The sequencing sample was made of peripheral blood. This receptor was taken from a man older than 75 with acute or convalescent COVID-19. This chain links TRBV7-9 with TRBJ2-5; 9 nucleotides align to TRBD2. Here the CDR3 reads CASSWGLAGQETQYF. DNA of the CDR3: TGTGCCAGCTCCTGGGGCCTAGCGGGACAAGAGACCCAGTACTTC.